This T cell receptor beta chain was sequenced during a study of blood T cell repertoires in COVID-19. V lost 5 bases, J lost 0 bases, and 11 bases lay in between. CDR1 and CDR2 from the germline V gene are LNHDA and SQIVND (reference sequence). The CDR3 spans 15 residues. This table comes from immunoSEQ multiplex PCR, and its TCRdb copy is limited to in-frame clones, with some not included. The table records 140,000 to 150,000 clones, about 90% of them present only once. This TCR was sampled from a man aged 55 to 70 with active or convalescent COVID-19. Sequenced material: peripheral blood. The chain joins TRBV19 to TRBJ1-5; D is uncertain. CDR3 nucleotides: TGTGCCAGTAGTCCACTGAGGAATAGCAATCAGCCCCAGCATTTT. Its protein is CASSPLRNSNQPQHF.